These 29 T cell receptor beta chains share one sample of origin, sequenced in a study of T-cell reconstitution after alpha-beta-depleted transplantation in children. This sample's TCRbeta library carried unique molecular identifier barcodes. TCRdb analysed the PCR reads with MiXCR anew, one entry per CDR3 protein. The top ten hold 24% of the sample, which has 130,000 or so distinct CDR3 sequences, 8.5% to 10% seen once. Specimen: PBMCs, mostly from graft donor cells, collected 180 days after TCRalphabeta/CD19-depleted stem cell transplant. These receptors were obtained from a girl less than two years old who had a stem cell transplant for combined immunodeficiency, so the T cells may come from the graft donor.

This clonotype was counted ten times or more. This rearrangement joins TRBV20-1 to TRBJ2-1, with 9 bases aligning to TRBD2. Germline values: CDR1 DFQATT, CDR2 SNEGSKA (reference sequence). The CDR3 is 14 residues long. The trim removed 3 bases at V and 15 bases at J, leaving 15 bases unmatched. CDR3 in amino acids: CSARDAMREGLRFF. The DNA of the CDR3 is TGCAGTGCTAGGGATGCCATGCGGGAGGGTCTACGGTTCTTC.

This clonotype was counted only a few times. The rearrangement links TRBV29-1 to TRBJ1-1; perhaps TRBD1 as D (5 bases). Germline V gives CDR1 SQVTM, CDR2 ANQGSEA. V dropped 7 bases and J dropped 3 bases, with 15 bases sitting between them. This CDR3 is built from 13 residues. CDR3 sequence (DNA): TGCAGCGCCCACAGGCGTTTTGACACTGAAGCTTTCTTT. Translation gives CSAHRRFDTEAFF.

This clonotype came up a few times. This CDR3 is CASSLYTSGLYEQYF. CDR3 coding DNA: TGCGCCAGCAGCTTGTATACTAGCGGGCTCTACGAGCAGTACTTC. The chain joins TRBV5-1 to TRBJ2-7; 9 bases match TRBD2. This CDR3 region has 15 residues. V gave up 1 base and J gave up 3 bases; unmatched junction bases: 5. Looked up from germline, CDR1 is SGHRS and CDR2 is YFSETQ.

This clonotype was observed a handful of times. The rearrangement joins TRBV7-2 to TRBJ2-5; perhaps TRBD1 as D (5 bases). The CDR3 sequence is 15 residues long. The V end lost 1 base, the J end lost 1 base, and 10 bases lay between the germline ends. CDR1 is SGHTA, CDR2 FQGNSA, per germline. In nucleotides, the CDR3 is TGTGCCAGCAGCTTAGAACAGGCATTCCAAGAGACCCAGTACTTC. It encodes CASSLEQAFQETQYF.

This clonotype was seen a few times. The J gene is TRBJ1-6, the V gene TRBV12-3 or TRBV12-4, with 9 bases fitting TRBD1. V lost 6 bases and J lost 7; bases outside the gene matches: 13. CDR3 length equals 17 residues. The CDR3 coding sequence is TGTGCCAGCAGCCCGGGACAGGGATTACGCCGAAATTCACCCCTCCACTTT. This encodes CASSPGQGLRRNSPLHF.

The chain recombines TRBV18 with TRBJ2-1; the D gene could be TRBD1 or TRBD2 (6 bases each). Germline values: CDR1 KGHSH, CDR2 LQKENI. CDR3 size: 17 residues. V was shortened by 1 base and J by 6 bases, with 19 bases between the two germline ends. The DNA of the CDR3 is TGTGCCAGCTCACCACGAGGAGGGGGAAGAATAGTCAATGAGCAGTTCTTC. It is translated as CASSPRGGGRIVNEQFF.

The rearrangement links TRBV12-3 or TRBV12-4 to TRBJ2-5; possibly TRBD2 for D (5 bases). The CDR3 has 14 residues. The germline V and J ends were trimmed by 7 bases and 7 bases, with 19 bases remaining between them. CDR3: CASNPTGAVGTQYF. CDR3 in DNA: TGTGCCAGCAACCCGACTGGAGCGGTGGGGACCCAGTACTTC.

This clonotype was counted only a few times. The chain employs TRBV20-1 and TRBJ2-5; perhaps TRBD2 as D (5 bases). The CDR3 runs 15 residues. Trimming stripped 3 bases from V and 5 bases from J, with 19 bases between. Germline V lookup: CDR1 DFQATT, CDR2 SNEGSKA (reference sequence). Written as DNA, the CDR3 is TGCAGTGCTAGGGTCCACCCTAGCCCGTGGGAGACCCAGTACTTC. It codes for CSARVHPSPWETQYF.

This clonotype appeared a few times. The chain joins TRBV10-3 to TRBJ2-3; 7 nucleotides match TRBD1. Trimming removed 3 bases from V and 5 bases from J; junction bases left unmatched: 5. Germline V gives CDR1 ENHRY, CDR2 SYGVKD. The CDR3 is made up of 14 amino acids. The CDR3 sequence is CAISDRGNGDTQYF. The CDR3, as DNA: TGTGCCATCAGTGACAGGGGGAACGGAGATACGCAGTATTTT.

The rearrangement links TRBV29-1 to TRBJ2-3; 8 positions match TRBD1. V lost 7 bases, J lost 3 bases, and 9 bases stayed unmatched. The germline V gene encodes CDR1 SQVTM and CDR2 ANQGSEA. The CDR3 extends over 14 amino acids. CDR3 amino acids: CSALPRGQTDTQYF. The DNA of the CDR3 is TGCAGCGCCCTTCCCAGGGGGCAAACAGATACGCAGTATTTT.

In its sample, this clonotype was seen a few times. This chain joins TRBV5-1 and TRBJ2-7; maybe TRBD2 (6 bases). Between the trimmed V and J ends, which lost 5 bases and 6 bases, there was a span of 18 bases. In germline, CDR1 is SGHRS, CDR2 YFSETQ. The CDR3 covers 14 residues. Written as DNA, the CDR3 is TGCGCCAGCAGTACCGGGAGCGAGCGTACCGAGCAGTACTTC. This sequence encodes CASSTGSERTEQYF.

The V and J genes are TRBV4-3 and TRBJ1-5; D is perhaps TRBD1 (6 bases). V lost 3 bases and J lost 7, with 13 bases in between. The V gene's germline CDR1 is LGHNA and CDR2 YSLEER. This CDR3 is 14 amino acids long. CDR3 bases: TGCGCCAGCAGCCACTCTGACAGGTCACAGCCCCAGCATTTT. Translated: CASSHSDRSQPQHF.

This clonotype has a count of ten or more. The chain employs TRBV29-1 and TRBJ2-5; TRBD2 agrees at 7 bases. CDR1 is SQVTM and CDR2 is ANQGSEA in the germline V gene. This CDR3 contains 14 residues. V lost 3 bases to trimming and J lost 0 bases; unmatched junction nucleotides: 4. As DNA, the CDR3 is TGCAGCGTTGAGAGCGGGAAGTACCAAGAGACCCAGTACTTC. Translation gives CSVESGKYQETQYF.

In this sample, this clonotype turned up a few times. The chain joins TRBV27 to TRBJ2-7; D might be TRBD2 (5 bases). Germline CDR1 reads MNHEY; CDR2 reads SMNVEV (reference sequence). The CDR3 length is 14 residues. V was cut by 0 bases and J by 5 bases, with 11 bases left in between. CDR3 sequence (DNA): TGTGCCAGCAGTTTATCCCTCAGCGGACACGAGCAGTACTTC. Translated, it gives CASSLSLSGHEQYF.

This clonotype was recorded at least ten times. The rearrangement uses TRBV19 and TRBJ2-5; D is ambiguous. Germline CDR1 reads LNHDA; CDR2 reads SQIVND (reference sequence). The CDR3 has 13 residues. V lost 8 bases and J lost 1, with 11 bases in between. The CDR3 sequence is CASVAPGQETQYF. The CDR3 coding sequence is TGTGCCAGTGTGGCCCCGGGCCAAGAGACCCAGTACTTC.

This clonotype has a handful of counts. J is TRBJ2-1 and V is TRBV12-3 or TRBV12-4; 13 bases align to TRBD2. CDR3 length: 16 amino acids. Trimming removed 4 bases from V and 3 bases from J; junction bases left unmatched: 3. The CDR3 loop is CASSSGTSGNYNEQFF. The CDR3 coding sequence is TGTGCCAGCAGTTCTGGGACTAGCGGGAACTACAATGAGCAGTTCTTC.

This clonotype was detected a few times. The chain carries TRBV20-1 and TRBJ2-7; the match to TRBD2 covers 10 bases. V trimming: 5 bases; J trimming: 11 bases; junction bases outside the gene matches: 15. Germline CDR1 reads DFQATT; CDR2 reads SNEGSKA (reference sequence). CDR3 length: 14 residues. The CDR3 region has the DNA TGCAGTGCTCCCCCCAGCGGGGGGGCCCCGGATAAGTACTTC. Translation: CSAPPSGGAPDKYF.

This clonotype was found a few times. The V gene is TRBV6-2 or TRBV6-3, the J gene TRBJ2-1, with unresolved D. Per germline, CDR1 MNHEY and CDR2 SVGEGT. This CDR3 is 12 amino acids long. The V end lost 0 bases, the J end lost 8 bases, and 5 bases lay between the germline ends. As DNA, the CDR3 is TGTGCCAGCAGTTACTCGACGGATGAGCAGTTCTTC. Residues: CASSYSTDEQFF.

This clonotype was counted a few times. The chain joins TRBV6-2 or TRBV6-3 to TRBJ2-5, with D possibly matching TRBD2 (5 bases). The CDR3 covers 16 residues. Germline V CDR1 and CDR2: MNHEY, SVGEGT. V lost 0 bases and J 2 bases, leaving 13 bases between the germline ends. CDR3 sequence: CASSYSTRQIQETQYF. The CDR3 DNA is TGTGCCAGCAGTTACTCCACTAGGCAGATACAAGAGACCCAGTACTTC.

The rearrangement joins TRBV20-1 to TRBJ2-7, with a possible D match to TRBD2 (5 bases). The germline V gene has CDR1 DFQATT and CDR2 SNEGSKA (reference sequence). V was clipped by 3 bases and J by 2 bases, with 8 bases between them. The CDR3 contains 12 residues. CDR3 sequence: CSASGVAYEQYF. The CDR3, as DNA: TGCAGTGCTAGCGGGGTGGCCTACGAGCAGTACTTC.

There are a few counts of this clonotype. V gene TRBV7-2 combines with J gene TRBJ2-7, with 10 bases identical to TRBD2. CDR1 and CDR2 (germline): SGHTA, FQGNSA. J was trimmed by 0 bases and V by 0 bases; bases with no gene match: 5. The CDR3 spans 17 residues. In DNA, the CDR3 is TGTGCCAGCAGCTTAGCACTAGCGGGACAGATCTCCTACGAGCAGTACTTC. Protein product: CASSLALAGQISYEQYF.

The table lists this clonotype with a few counts. The chain uses TRBV9 and TRBJ2-5; D is perhaps TRBD2 (6 bases). Germline V CDR1 and CDR2: SGDLS, YYNGEE. The germline V and J ends were trimmed by 3 bases and 3 bases, with 9 bases remaining between them. This CDR3 is 13 amino acids long. This CDR3 is CASSGDLKETQYF. In DNA form, the CDR3 reads TGTGCCAGCAGCGGGGACTTGAAAGAGACCCAGTACTTC.

This clonotype was seen repeatedly, ten times or more. The chain employs TRBV3-1 and TRBJ2-7, with 7 nucleotides matching TRBD1. The germline CDR1 and CDR2 sequences are LGHDT and YNNKEL (reference sequence). CDR3 length: 16 amino acids. J was trimmed by 4 bases and V by 3 bases; bases with no gene match: 12. CDR3 region: CASSQGLQGIGYEQYF. The CDR3 nucleotides are TGTGCCAGCAGCCAGGGTCTACAGGGGATTGGTTACGAGCAGTACTTC.

This clonotype was seen a handful of times. The CDR3 here is CASSSLANEQFF. In DNA, the CDR3 is TGTGCCAGCAGTTCACTAGCCAATGAGCAGTTCTTC. The rearrangement links TRBV27 to TRBJ2-1, with D tentatively TRBD2 (6 bases). Germline V gives CDR1 MNHEY, CDR2 SMNVEV (reference sequence). The CDR3 has 12 amino acids. The V and J ends lost 4 bases and 6 bases respectively, with 7 bases between them.

The rearrangement uses TRBV20-1 and TRBJ1-6; D gene ambiguous. Germline V gives CDR1 DFQATT, CDR2 SNEGSKA (reference sequence). CDR3 length equals 17 residues. V was shortened by 0 bases and J by 0 bases, with 12 bases between the two germline ends. This chain's CDR3 is CSARDQAESSYNSPLHF. CDR3 nucleotides: TGCAGTGCTAGAGATCAGGCTGAGAGCTCCTATAATTCACCCCTCCACTTT.

The V and J genes are TRBV2 and TRBJ2-2; 8 bases fit TRBD2. Germline-derived CDR1 and CDR2 are SNHLY and FYNNEI. The CDR3 length is 16 residues. The trim removed 7 bases at V and 6 bases at J, leaving 13 bases unmatched. CDR3 in DNA: TGTGCCAGCACCAAGGGGAGCGGGAGAGGAGCCGGGGAGCTGTTTTTT. It specifies CASTKGSGRGAGELFF. The whole variable domain, filled in from reference TRBV2 and TRBJ2-2, reads EPEVTQTPSHQVTQMGQEVILRCVPISNHLYFYWYRQILGQKVEFLVSFYNNEISEKSEIFDDQFSVERPDGSNFTLKIRSTKLEDSAMYFCASTKGSGRGAGELFFGEGSRLTVL.

This clonotype was seen a handful of times. The chain recombines TRBV7-8 with TRBJ2-3; no definite D call. The CDR3 runs to 12 residues. V was shortened by 5 bases and J by 6 bases, with 9 bases between the two germline ends. Germline V gene data show CDR1 as SGHVS and CDR2 as FQNEAQ. This CDR3 reads CASSLRQDTQYF. DNA for the CDR3: TGTGCCAGCAGCCTACGGCAGGATACGCAGTATTTT.

The chain couples TRBV20-1 to TRBJ2-1; TRBD2 agrees at 8 bases. The CDR3 covers 14 residues. Germline assignment: CDR1 DFQATT and CDR2 SNEGSKA (reference sequence). Trimming removed 0 bases from V and 8 bases from J; junction bases left unmatched: 6. CDR3 nucleotides: TGCAGTGCTAGAGATGGGCTAGCGGGCCATGAGCAGTTCTTC. This translates into CSARDGLAGHEQFF.

This clonotype was seen more than once but under ten times. The chain carries TRBV24-1 and TRBJ2-1; TRBD2 agrees at 13 bases. After removal of 4 bases from V and 9 bases from J, the junction contained 8 bases not matched to a gene. This CDR3 is built from 16 residues. The germline V gene has CDR1 KGHDR and CDR2 SFDVKD. The CDR3: CATSDPRTSGGSEQFF. CDR3 in DNA: TGTGCCACCAGTGACCCACGGACTAGCGGGGGATCTGAGCAGTTCTTC.